This T cell receptor (beta chain) was profiled in a study of blood T cell repertoires in COVID-19. This CDR3 comprises 14 residues. After removal of 1 base from V and 6 bases from J, the junction contained 6 bases not matched to a gene. The V gene's germline CDR1 is GTSNPN and CDR2 SVGIG (reference sequence). Sequenced by immunoSEQ multiplex PCR; TCRdb stores in-frame clones only, minus some. The sample holds under 250,000 clones; about 83% are singletons and the top ten take 5.5%. V usage is TRBV30 and J usage is TRBJ1-5; TRBD1 matches at 7 bases. The sample taken for sequencing was peripheral blood. This sequence originates from a human donor in a cohort sampled during active COVID-19. The CDR3 here is CAWSGQGLSQPQHF. The CDR3 DNA reads as TGTGCCTGGAGTGGACAGGGATTGAGTCAGCCCCAGCATTTT.